This T cell receptor (beta chain) was observed in a study of cytomegalovirus exposure and HLA in healthy donors. Notes on the study in general: In a later analysis, HLA-associated beta chains showed higher expansion and lower generation probabilities than comparable chains. Rare TCR sequences predominated, though certain public TCRs were found in many donors.

The PCR used 60 Vbeta and 13 Jbeta primers. Profiled with immunoSEQ multiplex PCR; TCRdb holds only in-frame clones, not every one. The sample holds around 140,000 clones, 60% to 80% seen once. Comment on this clone: Its specificity is unknown.

CDR3 length: 16 residues. Trimming cost V 1 base and J 2 bases, with 15 bases left between them. Germline V gene sequence: CDR1 SGHTA, CDR2 FQGNSA. The chain employs TRBV7-2 and TRBJ2-7; tentative D call: TRBD1 (6 bases). The source is a female donor in good health and CMV-seronegative. The specimen was PBMCs. CDR3 in amino acids: CASSLGAWGPTYEQYF. In DNA form, the CDR3 reads TGTGCCAGCAGCTTAGGGGCGTGGGGGCCGACCTACGAGCAGTACTTC.